Ten or more counts support the clone carrying this T cell receptor (beta chain). As yet, its antigen is unknown. TCRdb re-analysed the 5' RACE reads in MiXCR, keeping a single row per CDR3 protein. The sample carries 200,000 to 300,000 distinct CDR3 sequences, about 3.9% recorded once. These data originate in a study of T cells after yellow fever vaccination. Study background: When fractions had low cell numbers, they were prepared with SMART-Seq v4 Ultra Low Input.

Study results and caveats: Abundant clonotypes from the bulk population could get into FACS-sorted repertoires as contaminants. Detected again after the booster were most primary-vaccination clones, at approximately 95% CD4 and about 89% CD8.

The clonotype was recovered from a man younger than 35 who received the YFV17D yellow fever vaccine. The specimen was PBMCs, collected 15 days after the yellow fever booster vaccination.

DNA for the CDR3: TGTGCCAGCAGCCCCCGCGGGGTCCTGGGCAATCAGCCCCAGCATTTT. As protein: CASSPRGVLGNQPQHF. This chain uses TRBV6-2 or TRBV6-3 with TRBJ1-5; no definite D call. The germline V gene has CDR1 MNHEY and CDR2 SVGEGT. The CDR3 spans 16 residues. Trimming removed 6 bases at V and 2 bases at J, with 17 bases between.